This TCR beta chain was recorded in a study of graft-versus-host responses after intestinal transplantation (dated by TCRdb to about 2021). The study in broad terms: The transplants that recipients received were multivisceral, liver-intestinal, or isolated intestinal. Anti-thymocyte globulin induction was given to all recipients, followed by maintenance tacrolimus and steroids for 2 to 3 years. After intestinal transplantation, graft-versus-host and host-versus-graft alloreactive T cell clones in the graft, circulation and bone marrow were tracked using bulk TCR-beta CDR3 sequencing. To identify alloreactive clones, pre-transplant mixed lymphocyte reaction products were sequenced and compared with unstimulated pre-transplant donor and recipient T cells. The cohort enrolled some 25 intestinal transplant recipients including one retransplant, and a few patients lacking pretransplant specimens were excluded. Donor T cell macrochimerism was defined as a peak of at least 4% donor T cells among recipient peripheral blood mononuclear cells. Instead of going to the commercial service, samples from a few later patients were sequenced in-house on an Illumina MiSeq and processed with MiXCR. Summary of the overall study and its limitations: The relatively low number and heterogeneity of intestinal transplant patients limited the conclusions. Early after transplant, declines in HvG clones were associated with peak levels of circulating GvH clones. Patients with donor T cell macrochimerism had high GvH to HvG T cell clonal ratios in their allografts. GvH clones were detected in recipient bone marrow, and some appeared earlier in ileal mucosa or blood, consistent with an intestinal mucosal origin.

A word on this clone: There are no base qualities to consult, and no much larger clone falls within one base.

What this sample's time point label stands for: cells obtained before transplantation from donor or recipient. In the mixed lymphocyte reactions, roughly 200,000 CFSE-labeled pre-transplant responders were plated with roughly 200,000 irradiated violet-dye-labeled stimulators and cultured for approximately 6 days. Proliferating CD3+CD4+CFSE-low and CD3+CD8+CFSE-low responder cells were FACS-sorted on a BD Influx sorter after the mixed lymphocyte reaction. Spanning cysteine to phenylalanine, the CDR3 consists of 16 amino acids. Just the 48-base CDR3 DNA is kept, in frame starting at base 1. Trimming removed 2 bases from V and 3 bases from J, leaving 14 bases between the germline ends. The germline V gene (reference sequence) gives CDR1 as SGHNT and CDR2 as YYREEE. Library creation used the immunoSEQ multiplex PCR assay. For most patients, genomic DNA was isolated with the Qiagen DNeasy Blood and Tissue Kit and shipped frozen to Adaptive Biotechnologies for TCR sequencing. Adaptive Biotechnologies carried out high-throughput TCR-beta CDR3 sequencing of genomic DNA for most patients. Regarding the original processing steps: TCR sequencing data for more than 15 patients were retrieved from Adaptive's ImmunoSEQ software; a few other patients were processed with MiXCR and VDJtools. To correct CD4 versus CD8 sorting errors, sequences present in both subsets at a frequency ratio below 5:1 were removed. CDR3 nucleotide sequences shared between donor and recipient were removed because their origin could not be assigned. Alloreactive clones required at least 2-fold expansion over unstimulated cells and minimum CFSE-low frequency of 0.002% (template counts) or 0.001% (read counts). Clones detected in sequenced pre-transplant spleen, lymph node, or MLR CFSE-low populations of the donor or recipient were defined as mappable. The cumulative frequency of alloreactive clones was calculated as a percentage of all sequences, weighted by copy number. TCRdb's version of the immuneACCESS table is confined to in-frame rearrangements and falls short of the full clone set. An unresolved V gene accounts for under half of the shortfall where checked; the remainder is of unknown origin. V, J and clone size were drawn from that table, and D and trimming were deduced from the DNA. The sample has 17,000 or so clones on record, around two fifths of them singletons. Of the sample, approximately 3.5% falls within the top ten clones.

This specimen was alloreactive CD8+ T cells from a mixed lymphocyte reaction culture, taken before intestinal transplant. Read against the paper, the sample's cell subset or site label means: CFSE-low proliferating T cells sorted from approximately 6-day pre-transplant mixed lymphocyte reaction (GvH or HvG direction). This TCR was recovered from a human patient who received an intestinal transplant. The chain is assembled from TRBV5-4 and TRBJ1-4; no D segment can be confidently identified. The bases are TGTGCCAGCAGCTTCACGGTCGGGGTGCCTAATGAAAAACTGTTTTTT. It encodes CASSFTVGVPNEKLFF.